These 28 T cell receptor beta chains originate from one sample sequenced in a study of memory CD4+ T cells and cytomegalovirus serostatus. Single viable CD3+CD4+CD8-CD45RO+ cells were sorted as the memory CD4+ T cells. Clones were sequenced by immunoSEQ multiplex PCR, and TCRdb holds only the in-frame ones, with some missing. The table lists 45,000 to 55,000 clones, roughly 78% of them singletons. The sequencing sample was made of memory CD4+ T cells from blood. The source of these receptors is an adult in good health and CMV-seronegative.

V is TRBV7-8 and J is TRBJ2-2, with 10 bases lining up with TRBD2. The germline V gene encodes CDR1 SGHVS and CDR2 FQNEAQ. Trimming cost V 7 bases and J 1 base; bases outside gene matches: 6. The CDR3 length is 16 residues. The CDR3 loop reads CASTKRLAGNTGELFF. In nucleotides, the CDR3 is TGTGCCAGCACTAAAAGACTAGCGGGGAACACCGGGGAGCTGTTTTTT.

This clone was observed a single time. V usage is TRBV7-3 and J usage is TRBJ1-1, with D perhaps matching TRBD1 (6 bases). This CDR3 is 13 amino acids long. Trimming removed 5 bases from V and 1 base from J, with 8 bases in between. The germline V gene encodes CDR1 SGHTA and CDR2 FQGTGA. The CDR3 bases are TGTGCCAGCAGCATACAGGGGAACACTGAAGCTTTCTTT. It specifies CASSIQGNTEAFF.

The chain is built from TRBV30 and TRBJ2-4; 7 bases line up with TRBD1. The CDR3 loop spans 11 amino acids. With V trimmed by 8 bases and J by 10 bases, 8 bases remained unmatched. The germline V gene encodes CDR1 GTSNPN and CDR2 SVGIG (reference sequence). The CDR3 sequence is CAGQVETIQYF. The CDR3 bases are TGTGCCGGACAGGTAGAAACGATTCAGTACTTC.

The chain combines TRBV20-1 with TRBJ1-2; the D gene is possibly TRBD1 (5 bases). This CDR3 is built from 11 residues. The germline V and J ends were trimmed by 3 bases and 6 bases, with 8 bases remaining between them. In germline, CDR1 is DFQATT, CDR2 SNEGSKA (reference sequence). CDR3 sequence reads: CSASAGNGYTF. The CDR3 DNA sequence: TGCAGTGCTAGTGCAGGGAATGGCTACACCTTC.

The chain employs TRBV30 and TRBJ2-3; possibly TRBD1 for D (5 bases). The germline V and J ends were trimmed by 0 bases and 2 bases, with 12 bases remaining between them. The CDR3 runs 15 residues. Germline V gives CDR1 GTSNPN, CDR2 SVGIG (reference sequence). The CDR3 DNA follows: TGTGCCTGGAGTGTAAGTGGACAACCCACAGATACGCAGTATTTT. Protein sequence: CAWSVSGQPTDTQYF.

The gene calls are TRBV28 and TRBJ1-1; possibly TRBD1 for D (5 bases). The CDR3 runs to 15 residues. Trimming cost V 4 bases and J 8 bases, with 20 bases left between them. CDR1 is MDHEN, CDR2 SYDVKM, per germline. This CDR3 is CASSSPSGGSYEAFF. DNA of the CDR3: TGTGCCAGCAGTTCACCCTCCGGGGGGTCATACGAAGCTTTCTTT.

The CDR3 nucleotides read TGCGCCAGCAGCTTGGAGGCGACTAGCGGAGGTTTTTTCTCCTACAATGAGCAGTTCTTC. Protein: CASSLEATSGGFFSYNEQFF. The chain has TRBV5-1 and TRBJ2-1; 9 bases align to TRBD2. Trimming took 0 bases from V and 0 from J; bases not matched to a gene: 13. This CDR3 region has 20 residues. The germline V gene encodes CDR1 SGHRS and CDR2 YFSETQ.

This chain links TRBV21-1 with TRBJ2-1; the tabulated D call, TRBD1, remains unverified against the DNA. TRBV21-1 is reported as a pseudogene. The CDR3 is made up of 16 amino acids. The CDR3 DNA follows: TGTGCCAGCCCAAAAGCCTGGCTAGGGGAAAACGATGAGCAGTTCTTC. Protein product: CASPKAWLGENDEQFF.

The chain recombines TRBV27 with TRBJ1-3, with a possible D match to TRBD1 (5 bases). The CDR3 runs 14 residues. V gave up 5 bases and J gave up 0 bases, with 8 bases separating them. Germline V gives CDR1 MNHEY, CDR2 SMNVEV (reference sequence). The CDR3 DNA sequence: TGTGCCAGCAGTCGACAGAGCTCTGGAAACACCATATATTTT. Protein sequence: CASSRQSSGNTIYF.

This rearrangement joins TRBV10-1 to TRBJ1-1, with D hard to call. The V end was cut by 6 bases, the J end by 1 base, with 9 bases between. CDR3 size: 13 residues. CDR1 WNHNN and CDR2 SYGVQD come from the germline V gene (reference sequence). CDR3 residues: CASSRQGNTEAFF. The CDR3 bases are TGCGCCAGCAGCCGACAAGGGAACACTGAAGCTTTCTTT.

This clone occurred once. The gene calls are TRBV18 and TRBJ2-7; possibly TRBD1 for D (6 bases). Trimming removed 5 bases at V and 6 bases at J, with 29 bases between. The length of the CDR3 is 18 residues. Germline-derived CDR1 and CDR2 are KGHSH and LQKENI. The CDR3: CASSSQPTGYGSDSEQYF. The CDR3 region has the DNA TGTGCCAGCTCATCCCAACCTACAGGGTACGGATCGGACTCCGAGCAGTACTTC.

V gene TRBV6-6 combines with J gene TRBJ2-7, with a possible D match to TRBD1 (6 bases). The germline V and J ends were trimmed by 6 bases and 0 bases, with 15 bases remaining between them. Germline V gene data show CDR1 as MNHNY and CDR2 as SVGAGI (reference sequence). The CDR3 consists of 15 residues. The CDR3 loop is CASRKNRESSYEQYF. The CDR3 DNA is TGTGCCAGCAGGAAAAACAGGGAAAGCTCCTACGAGCAGTACTTC.

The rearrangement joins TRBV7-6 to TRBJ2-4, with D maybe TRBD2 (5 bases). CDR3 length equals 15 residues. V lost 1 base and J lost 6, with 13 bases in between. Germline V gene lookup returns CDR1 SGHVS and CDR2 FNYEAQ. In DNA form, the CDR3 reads TGTGCCAGCAGCTTAGAGGCGGGCCTACCAAACATTCAGTACTTC. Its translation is CASSLEAGLPNIQYF.

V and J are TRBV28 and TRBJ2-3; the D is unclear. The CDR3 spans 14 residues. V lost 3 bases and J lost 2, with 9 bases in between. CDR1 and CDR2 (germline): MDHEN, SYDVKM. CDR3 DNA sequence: TGTGCCAGCAGTTTGTTACAGTTCACAGATACGCAGTATTTT. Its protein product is CASSLLQFTDTQYF.

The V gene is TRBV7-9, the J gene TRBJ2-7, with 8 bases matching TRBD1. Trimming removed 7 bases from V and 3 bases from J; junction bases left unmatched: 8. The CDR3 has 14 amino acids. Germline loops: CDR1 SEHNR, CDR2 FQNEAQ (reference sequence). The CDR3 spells CASTERQGLYEQYF. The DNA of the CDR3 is TGTGCCAGCACCGAACGACAGGGGCTCTACGAGCAGTACTTC. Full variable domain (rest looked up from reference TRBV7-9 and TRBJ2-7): DTGVSQNPRHKITKRGQNVTFRCDPISEHNRLYWYRQTLGQGPEFLTYFQNEAQLEKSRLLSDRFSAERPKGSFSTLEIQRTEQGDSAMYLCASTERQGLYEQYFGPGTRLTVT.

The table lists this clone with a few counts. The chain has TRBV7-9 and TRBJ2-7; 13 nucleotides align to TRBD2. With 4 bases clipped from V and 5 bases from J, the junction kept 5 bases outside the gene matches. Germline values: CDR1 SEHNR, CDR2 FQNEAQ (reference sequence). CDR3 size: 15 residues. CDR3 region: CASSSLGLAGDEQYF. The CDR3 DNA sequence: TGTGCCAGCAGCTCTTTAGGACTAGCGGGAGACGAGCAGTACTTC.

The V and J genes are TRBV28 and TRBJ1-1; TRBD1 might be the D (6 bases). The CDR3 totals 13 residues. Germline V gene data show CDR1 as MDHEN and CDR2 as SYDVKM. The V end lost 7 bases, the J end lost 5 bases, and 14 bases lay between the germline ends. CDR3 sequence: CASIGGARTEAFF. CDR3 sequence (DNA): TGTGCCAGCATAGGGGGGGCACGGACTGAAGCTTTCTTT. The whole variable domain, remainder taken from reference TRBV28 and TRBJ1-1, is DVKVTQSSRYLVKRTGEKVFLECVQDMDHENMFWYRQDPGLGLRLIYFSYDVKMKEKGDIPEGYSVSREKKERFSLILESASTNQTSMYLCASIGGARTEAFFGQGTRLTVV.

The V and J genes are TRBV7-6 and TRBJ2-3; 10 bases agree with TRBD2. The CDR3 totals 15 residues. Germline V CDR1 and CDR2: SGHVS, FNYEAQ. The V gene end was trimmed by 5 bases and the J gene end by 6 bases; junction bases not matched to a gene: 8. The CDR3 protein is CASSLGTSGTDTQYF. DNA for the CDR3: TGTGCCAGCAGCCTGGGAACTAGCGGGACTGATACGCAGTATTTT.

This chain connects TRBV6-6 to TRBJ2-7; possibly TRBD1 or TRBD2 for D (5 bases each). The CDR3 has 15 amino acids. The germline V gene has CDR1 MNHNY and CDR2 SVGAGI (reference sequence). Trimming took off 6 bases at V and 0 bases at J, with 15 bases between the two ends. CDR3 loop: CASSPSRGSSYEQYF. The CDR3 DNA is TGTGCCAGCAGCCCCTCACGGGGCAGCTCCTACGAGCAGTACTTC.

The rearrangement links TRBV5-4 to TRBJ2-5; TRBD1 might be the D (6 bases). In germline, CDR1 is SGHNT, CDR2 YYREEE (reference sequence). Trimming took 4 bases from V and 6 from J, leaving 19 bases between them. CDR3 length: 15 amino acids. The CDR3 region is CASSRSQQGTQTQYF. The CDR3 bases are TGTGCCAGCAGCCGCTCACAACAGGGTACCCAGACCCAGTACTTC.

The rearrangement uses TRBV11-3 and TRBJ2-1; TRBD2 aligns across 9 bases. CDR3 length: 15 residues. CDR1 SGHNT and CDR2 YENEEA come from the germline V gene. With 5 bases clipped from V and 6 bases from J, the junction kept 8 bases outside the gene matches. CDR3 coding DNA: TGTGCCAGCAGCACCGTAGCGGGAGAGAGCAATGAGCAGTTCTTC. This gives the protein CASSTVAGESNEQFF.

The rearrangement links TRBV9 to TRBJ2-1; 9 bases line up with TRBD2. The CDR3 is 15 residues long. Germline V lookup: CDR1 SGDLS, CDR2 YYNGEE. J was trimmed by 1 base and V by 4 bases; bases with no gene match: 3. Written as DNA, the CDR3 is TGTGCCAGCAGCCGAGGACTAGCGTCCTACAATGAGCAGTTCTTC. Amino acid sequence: CASSRGLASYNEQFF.

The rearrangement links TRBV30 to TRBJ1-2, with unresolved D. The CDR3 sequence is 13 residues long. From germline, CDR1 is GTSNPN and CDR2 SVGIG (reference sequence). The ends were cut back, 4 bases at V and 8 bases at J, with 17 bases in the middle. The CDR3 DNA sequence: TGTGCCTGGAATGCCGGGGTTATGAGGGGCTACACCTTC. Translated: CAWNAGVMRGYTF.

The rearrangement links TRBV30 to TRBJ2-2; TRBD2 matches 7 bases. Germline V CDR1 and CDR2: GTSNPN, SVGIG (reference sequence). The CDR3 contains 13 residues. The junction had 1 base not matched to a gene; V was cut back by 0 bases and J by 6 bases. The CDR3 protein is CAWSVTSPGELFF. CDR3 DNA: TGTGCCTGGAGTGTGACTAGCCCCGGGGAGCTGTTTTTT.

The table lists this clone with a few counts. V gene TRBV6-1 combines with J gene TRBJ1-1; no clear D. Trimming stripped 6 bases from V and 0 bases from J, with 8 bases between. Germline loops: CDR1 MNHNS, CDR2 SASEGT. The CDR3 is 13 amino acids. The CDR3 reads CASRRNMNTEAFF. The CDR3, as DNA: TGTGCCAGCAGGCGAAACATGAACACTGAAGCTTTCTTT.

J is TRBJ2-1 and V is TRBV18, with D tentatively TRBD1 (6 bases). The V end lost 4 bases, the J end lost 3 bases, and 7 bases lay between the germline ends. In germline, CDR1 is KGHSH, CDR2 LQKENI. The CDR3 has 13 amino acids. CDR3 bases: TGTGCCAGCTCACTGGACAGCTACAATGAGCAGTTCTTC. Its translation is CASSLDSYNEQFF.

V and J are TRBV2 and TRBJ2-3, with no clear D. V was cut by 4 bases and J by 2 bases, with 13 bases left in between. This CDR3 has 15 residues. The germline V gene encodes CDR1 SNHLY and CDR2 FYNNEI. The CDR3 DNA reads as TGTGCCAGCAGTGGAGACGGCAGTATCACAGATACGCAGTATTTT. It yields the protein CASSGDGSITDTQYF.

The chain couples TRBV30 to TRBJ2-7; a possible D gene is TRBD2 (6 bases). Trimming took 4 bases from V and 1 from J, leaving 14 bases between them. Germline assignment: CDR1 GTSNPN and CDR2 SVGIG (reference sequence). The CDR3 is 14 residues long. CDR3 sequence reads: CAWKAFGGSYEQYF. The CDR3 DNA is TGTGCCTGGAAGGCCTTCGGGGGATCCTACGAGCAGTACTTC. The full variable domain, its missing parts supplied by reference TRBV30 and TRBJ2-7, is SQTIHQWPATLVQPVGSPLSLECTVEGTSNPNLYWYRQAAGRGLQLLFYSVGIGQISSEVPQNLSASRPQDRQFILSSKKLLLSDSGFYLCAWKAFGGSYEQYFGPGTRLTVT.